This T cell receptor beta chain is from a study of T cell responses to AZD1222 COVID-19 vaccine (dated by TCRdb to the early 2020s). Context from the whole study: AZD1222 recipients whose second dose came at about 4 weeks and those whose second dose came at about 12 weeks were combined into one group, since spike-specific TCR depth and breadth did not differ between the two schedules. TCR sequencing was performed for fewer than 250 trial participants, of whom 200 to 220 were given two doses of AZD1222 and around 26 were given two doses of MenACWY control vaccine. Enrollment into the trials was organized by age into subgroups of 18-55, 56-69 and 70-plus years, and those subgroups contained roughly 150, 30 and 60 TCR-sequenced participants, respectively. The investigation overall reported the following: The 56-69-year group was small, and its depth increase did not reach significance, likely because of low power. Reportedly, close to half of the unique spike-specific TCRs recognized epitopes lying outside the regions that are mutated in the B.1.351 and B.1.1.7 variants. After two AZD1222 doses, spike-specific TCR breadth and depth were significantly higher than at day 0 and than in MenACWY recipients. Only six AZD1222 recipients were SARS-CoV-2 seropositive at baseline, limiting conclusions about previously exposed vaccinees. Participants were mostly white British and included more females than males, and it was suggested by the authors that clonal diversity may have been underestimated. Vaccine-associated CD4 TCRs spanned the whole spike protein, with dominant responses in regions 160-218 and 743-854. Because no samples from the day 14 peak response were available, repertoires could be characterized only after the peak T cell response.

The time point label on this specimen signifies: baseline before first vaccination. The vaccinee samples were drawn from two UK trials, COV001 and COV002, one of which was a single-blind randomized controlled phase 2/3 trial testing AZD1222 (ChAdOx1 nCoV-19) in healthy adults. For TCRbeta chain sequencing, PBMC samples were collected from trial participants at day 0 and at day 28 after the second dose. Concerning this clone: Its recognized antigen is unknown. Per-base qualities were not stored, and no clone one base away is much larger.

The germline V gene gives CDR1 as MDHEN and CDR2 as SYDVKM. The CDR3 goes from the cysteine to the phenylalanine over 13 residues. Kept here is only the CDR3 DNA, which spans 39 bases and is read in frame from base 1. Trimming at the junction amounts to 3 bases on V and 4 bases on J, and the germline ends lie 9 bases apart. The CDR3 regions of human TCRbeta chains were analyzed by immunosequencing. In the source study's methods: TCRs in the repertoires were matched against a reference library of SARS-CoV-2-specific TCRs that had been generated with the MIRA antigen-specificity platform. Breadth was defined as the fraction of unique TCRs that were SARS-CoV-2-associated, and depth was defined as the fraction of total T cells that were SARS-CoV-2-associated. Using the MIRA data, every spike-specific TCR was mapped to the spike region that the TCR reacted to and assigned to either a CD4 or a CD8 class. Log10-transformed breadth and depth values were compared by one-way ANOVA with Sidak's multiple comparisons tests. In TCRdb, the immuneACCESS table is reduced to in-frame sequences with V and J assigned. These tables do not hold every clone; where another copy was compared, an unresolved V gene accounts for under half, and the others remain unexplained. V and J calls and clone size follow that table, whereas D and trimming were derived from the DNA. This sample lists tens of thousands of clones; about 84% were detected once. Roughly 8.7% of the sample lies in the top ten.

Sequenced here: peripheral blood, sampled on day 0 of AZD1222 vaccination. Recombination connected TRBV28 to TRBJ1-1, with the D gene too uncertain to name. This sequence originates from an adult in good health. The DNA reads TGTGCCAGCAGTTTGGAGGCGGGCACTGAAGCTTTCTTT. This yields the protein CASSLEAGTEAFF.